Reported below is one TCR beta chain. This CDR3 has 12 residues. In germline, CDR1 is SGHTA, CDR2 FQGNSA. Trimming cost V 8 bases and J 8 bases, with 10 bases left between them. The data are from a study of blood T cell repertoires in COVID-19. The data were produced by immunoSEQ multiplex PCR, yet TCRdb's version contains in-frame clones alone and is incomplete. The table shows tens of thousands of clones, with 65% to 90% occurring only once. Sample: peripheral blood. This receptor was obtained from a man at least 80 years old with acute or convalescent COVID-19. The rearrangement links TRBV7-2 to TRBJ1-6, with D unclear. Here the CDR3 reads CASREGYSPLHF. For the CDR3, the DNA is TGTGCCAGCCGGGAAGGGTATTCACCCCTCCACTTT.